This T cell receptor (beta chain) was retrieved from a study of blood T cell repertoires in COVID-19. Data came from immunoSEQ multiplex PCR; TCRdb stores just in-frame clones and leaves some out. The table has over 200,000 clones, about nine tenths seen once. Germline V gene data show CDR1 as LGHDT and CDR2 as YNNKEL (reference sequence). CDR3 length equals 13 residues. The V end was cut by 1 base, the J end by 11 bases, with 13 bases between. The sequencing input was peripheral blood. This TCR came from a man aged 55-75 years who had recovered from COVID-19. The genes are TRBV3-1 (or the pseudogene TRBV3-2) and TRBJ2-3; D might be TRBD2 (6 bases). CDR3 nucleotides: TGTGCCAGCAGCCAAGGTCAGCGGGTCTTGCAGTATTTT. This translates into CASSQGQRVLQYF.